This T cell receptor beta chain was observed in a study of vaccination effects on CD4 cells after COVID-19. About the study: The researchers cultured fewer than 2.5 million PBMC per well with about 10 IU/ml IL-2 and roughly 9.4 ug/ml peptides.

Once cultured for around 11 days, the cells underwent separation to obtain CD4+ T cells. Previously uninfected by SARS-CoV-2, the vaccine recipients also showed negative nucleocapsid antibodies. The authors replaced half the medium with IL-2 medium on days 3 and 7. The table came from immunoSEQ multiplex PCR; TCRdb's copy has only in-frame clones and leaves some out. The data hold tens of thousands of clones, with 65% to 80% observed a single time. Worth noting for this clone: Its target is not known.

This sample comprised CD4+ T cells from PBMCs cultured without peptide, obtained before COVID-19 vaccination. This receptor was taken from a human donor who received a COVID-19 vaccine.

The CDR3 nucleotides are TGTGCCAGTAGTGCCAGACCGGTTTCGGGAACTGAAGCTTTCTTT. It codes for CASSARPVSGTEAFF. The chain recombines TRBV19 with TRBJ1-1; D is unclear. Trimming cost V 5 bases and J 5 bases, with 18 bases left between them. This CDR3 comprises 15 residues. Per the germline V gene, CDR1 is LNHDA and CDR2 is SQIVND (reference sequence).